The TCR beta chain described here comes from a study of T-cell reconstitution after alpha-beta-depleted transplantation in children. This clonotype was counted at least ten times. V was clipped by 5 bases and J by 5 bases; unmatched bases: 6. This CDR3 has 15 amino acids. CDR1 KGHSH and CDR2 LQKENI come from the germline V gene. This sample's TCRbeta library carried unique molecular identifier barcodes. One entry per CDR3 protein, called by TCRdb with MiXCR from the PCR reads. The table records roughly 220,000 distinct CDR3 sequences, around 11% of them present only once. The chain couples TRBV18 to TRBJ2-5, with 12 bases identical to TRBD1. The sequences come from PBMCs from the stem cell graft donor, collected from the stem cell graft. The clonotype originates from a human donor who donated a stem cell graft to a child with acute lymphoblastic leukemia. CDR3 sequence (DNA): TGTGCCAGCTCATCTGGGACAGGGGGCGAGGAGACCCAGTACTTC. Its translation: CASSSGTGGEETQYF.